This T cell receptor (beta chain) stems from a study of technical replicates of blood from a few donors. Germline-derived CDR1 and CDR2 are SNHLY and FYNNEI. This CDR3 has 13 amino acids. The V end lost 6 bases, the J end lost 1 base, and 9 bases lay between the germline ends. Clones were sequenced by immunoSEQ multiplex PCR, and TCRdb holds only the in-frame ones, with some missing. The sample records 55,000 to 75,000 clones, 70% to 90% being singletons. This sequence was found in a human donor in good health. Some clones in this sample may be carry-over from other donors' samples. Sequences were obtained from PBMCs. The chain employs TRBV2 and TRBJ1-1; perhaps TRBD1 as D (5 bases). DNA of the CDR3: TGTGCCAGCAGATTTCAGGGGAACACTGAAGCTTTCTTT. Amino acid sequence: CASRFQGNTEAFF.